This T cell receptor beta chain is from a study of Ad26.COV2.S vaccination and SARS-CoV-2 variants. Study overall: The COV1001 Ad26.COV2.S trial arm included the donor.

This table comes from immunoSEQ multiplex PCR, and its TCRdb copy is limited to in-frame clones, with some not included. The table lists about 260,000 clones, around 90% of them singletons, with roughly 3% in the top ten. Regarding this clone: Its antigen is currently unknown.

In germline, CDR1 is LGHNA, CDR2 YSLEER. This CDR3 comprises 17 residues. Trimming shortened V by 0 bases and J by 0 bases, and 12 bases separated the two germline ends. Indicated treatment: around 19 received Ad26.COV2.S at low or high dose, single or two shots; 5 received placebo; per-sample allocation not given. The samples date from day 63 after the first vaccine or placebo injection. An 18-55-year-old adult in Boston served as donor. An Ad26 vector was used to express Wuhan-strain SARS-CoV-2 spike as the vaccine. General observations from the study: Quantification of TCR breadth and depth may have yielded underestimates of total T cell responses.

The chain is built from TRBV4-3 and TRBJ1-3; D remains unclear. Sample: peripheral blood, taken in a trial of Ad26.COV2.S vaccine versus placebo. The sequence was collected from a person aged 18 to 59 who received the Ad26.COV2.S COVID-19 vaccine or a placebo. In DNA form, the CDR3 reads TGCGCCAGCAGCCAAGAGAGAGGGCGAAACTCTGGAAACACCATATATTTT. Translating gives CASSQERGRNSGNTIYF.